The rows below give T cell receptor beta chains drawn from one sample of a study of T cells in Graves' hyperthyroidism and ophthalmopathy. TCRdb passed the multiplex PCR reads through MiXCR, listing each CDR3 protein once. This sample has 460,000 or so distinct CDR3 sequences, with approximately 14% found just once. The sequencing input was blood. Receptors were obtained from a woman aged 18-30 years with Graves' hyperthyroidism. Both conserved end residues are part of each CDR3. The D gene is left open where the match is weak. Only part of the rows carry a size: once, few, many, or a class if the clone is expanded.

TRBV3-1	TRBD1	TRBJ2-7	few	CASSQAGTAISYEQYF	TGTGCCAGCAGCCAAGCCGGGACAGCTATATCCTACGAGCAGTACTTC
TRBV6-2/TRBV6-3	TRBD2	TRBJ2-7	many	CASSYSPSGSQWEQYF	TGTGCCAGCAGTTACTCCCCCAGCGGGAGCCAGTGGGAGCAGTACTTC
TRBV3-1	TRBD2	TRBJ2-2	-	CASTQAGRTGELFF	TGTGCCAGCACCCAAGCGGGGCGGACCGGGGAGCTGTTTTTT
TRBV28	-	TRBJ1-2	-	CASRLWGQFLNYGYTF	TGTGCCAGCAGACTTTGGGGGCAGTTTCTAAACTATGGCTACACCTTC
TRBV20-1	-	TRBJ2-7	-	CSASFTAYEQYF	TGCAGTGCTAGTTTTACAGCCTACGAGCAGTACTTC
TRBV3-1	TRBD1	TRBJ1-1	many	CASSQSDRENTEAFF	TGTGCCAGCAGCCAAAGTGACAGGGAGAACACTGAAGCTTTCTTT
TRBV12-3/TRBV12-4	TRBD1	TRBJ1-1	many	CASSFVQGAVSTEAFF	TGTGCCAGCAGTTTTGTACAGGGGGCAGTGTCCACTGAAGCTTTCTTT
TRBV9	TRBD1	TRBJ2-3	-	CASSVDGTGATSTDTQYF	TGTGCCAGCAGCGTAGATGGGACAGGGGCCACTAGCACAGATACGCAGTATTTT
TRBV7-8	-	TRBJ1-4	many	CASSFQRTNEKLFF	TGTGCCAGCAGCTTTCAGAGAACTAATGAAAAACTGTTTTTT
TRBV5-1	-	TRBJ2-1	-	CASLISPSSYNEQFF	TGCGCCAGCCTCATTAGCCCCAGCTCCTACAATGAGCAGTTCTTC
TRBV15	-	TRBJ1-1	many	CATSIDLNTEAFF	TGTGCCACCAGCATCGATTTGAACACTGAAGCTTTCTTT
TRBV7-3	TRBD1	TRBJ2-1	-	CASGGTGGRVEQFF	TGTGCCAGCGGCGGGACAGGGGGCCGCGTTGAGCAGTTCTTC
TRBV30	-	TRBJ1-1	-	CAWTQRGRLNTEAFF	TGTGCCTGGACTCAGAGAGGCAGGTTGAACACTGAAGCTTTCTTT
TRBV28	-	TRBJ1-4	-	CASSLSPAATNEKLFF	TGTGCCAGCAGTTTATCGCCGGCAGCAACTAATGAAAAACTGTTTTTT
TRBV19	TRBD2	TRBJ2-1	many	CASSITAGVYNEQFF	TGTGCCAGTAGTATAACAGCGGGAGTTTACAATGAGCAGTTCTTC
TRBV12-3/TRBV12-4	-	TRBJ2-5	many	CASSSPPTGKETQYF	TGTGCCAGCAGTTCCCCCCCCACGGGGAAAGAGACCCAGTACTTC
TRBV19	-	TRBJ1-1	many	CASSKTVEAFF	TGTGCCAGTAGTAAGACGGTAGAAGCTTTCTTT
TRBV12-5	-	TRBJ1-4	-	CASGLDRVIGGNRLFF	TGTGCTAGTGGTTTGGACCGCGTCATAGGGGGAAATAGACTGTTTTTT
TRBV19	TRBD1	TRBJ1-2	-	CATRQGAYYGYTF	TGTGCCACCAGACAGGGGGCTTACTATGGCTACACCTTC
TRBV27	-	TRBJ1-1	-	CASTSGGAGRTEAFF	TGTGCCAGCACCAGTGGGGGGGCTGGAAGGACTGAAGCTTTCTTT
TRBV4-1	TRBD2	TRBJ2-1	few	CASSPRGSGVKGDEQFF	TGCGCCAGCAGCCCCCGAGGCAGCGGGGTCAAAGGGGATGAGCAGTTCTTC
TRBV20-1	TRBD1	TRBJ1-3	few	CSASITGQGGNTIYF	TGCAGTGCTAGTATCACGGGACAGGGGGGAAACACCATATATTTT
TRBV7-3	TRBD2	TRBJ2-2	-	CASRRLAGGPGELFF	TGTGCCAGCAGAAGACTAGCGGGAGGTCCCGGGGAGCTGTTTTTT